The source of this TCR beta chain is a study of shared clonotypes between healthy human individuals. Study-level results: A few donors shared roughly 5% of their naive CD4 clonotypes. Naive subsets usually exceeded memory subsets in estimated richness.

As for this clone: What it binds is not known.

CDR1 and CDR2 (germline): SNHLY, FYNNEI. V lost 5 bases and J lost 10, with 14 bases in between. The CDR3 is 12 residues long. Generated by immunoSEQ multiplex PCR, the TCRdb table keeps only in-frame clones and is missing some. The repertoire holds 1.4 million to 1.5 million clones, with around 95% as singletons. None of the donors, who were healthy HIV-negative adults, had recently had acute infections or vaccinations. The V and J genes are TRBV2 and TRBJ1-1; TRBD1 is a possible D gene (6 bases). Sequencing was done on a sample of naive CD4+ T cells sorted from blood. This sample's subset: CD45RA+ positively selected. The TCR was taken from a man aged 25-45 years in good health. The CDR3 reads CASSMLGGGAFF. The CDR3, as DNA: TGTGCCAGCAGTATGTTGGGAGGGGGAGCTTTCTTT.